This T cell receptor beta chain was recorded in a study of identical twins. After template switching added a universal primer site, the resulting cDNA carried unique molecular identifiers. MiXCR, run by TCRdb on the 5' RACE reads, gives a single entry per CDR3 protein. The sample consists of approximately 410,000 distinct CDR3 sequences, roughly 20% of them appearing once. Points from the study as a whole: Partly confounded zero-insertion analyses could result from invariant MAIT and iNKT cells.

V lost 0 bases and J 4 bases, leaving 9 bases between the germline ends. CDR1 and CDR2 from the germline V gene are LGHNA and YSLEER. The CDR3 spans 15 residues. This clonotype was detected a few times. Its cognate antigen is unknown. With a much larger clone just one base away, this may be a read error. Sample: naive T cells sorted from blood. The V call is TRBV4-3, the J call TRBJ2-2; D unresolved. This sequence was found in a man in his fifties in good health. The DNA for the CDR3 is TGCGCCAGCAGCCAAGATGGGTCGCTCACCGGGGAGCTGTTTTTT. Its translation is CASSQDGSLTGELFF.